Following are 8 T cell receptor beta chains from one sample sequenced in a study of CD8 T cells in Susac syndrome. An input of about 0.5 to 1 ug of RNA was subjected to reverse transcription using random hexamers. Using its own MiXCR run on the immunoSEQ multiplex PCR reads, TCRdb lists one record per CDR3 protein. The data show roughly 120,000 distinct CDR3 sequences, about 95% seen once. Sequenced sample: CD4+ T cells from PBMCs. These receptors all come from a human donor with multiple sclerosis.

The J gene is TRBJ1-2, the V gene TRBV6-5; 10 nucleotides match TRBD1. Germline V lookup: CDR1 MNHEY, CDR2 SVGAGI. V shed 0 bases, J shed 0 bases, and the junction held 1 base outside the gene matches. This CDR3 has 16 residues. The CDR3 reads CASSYSGTGANYGYTF. CDR3 sequence (DNA): TGTGCCAGCAGTTACTCTGGGACAGGGGCTAACTATGGCTACACCTTC.

V usage is TRBV19 and J usage is TRBJ1-2, with no clear D. Germline assignment: CDR1 LNHDA and CDR2 SQIVND (reference sequence). The length of the CDR3 is 18 residues. V lost 4 bases and J lost 0, with 21 bases in between. CDR3 sequence reads: CASSNDPGTSGSNYGYTF. CDR3 sequence (DNA): TGTGCCAGTAGTAATGACCCGGGCACATCGGGATCTAACTATGGCTACACCTTC.

The chain recombines TRBV6-2 or TRBV6-3 with TRBJ2-5; 8 bases align to TRBD2. The CDR3 consists of 15 residues. Germline V gene data show CDR1 as MNHEY and CDR2 as SVGEGT. The V and J ends lost 6 bases and 5 bases, in that order; junction bases with no gene match: 11. CDR3 protein: CASSRIAGSWETQYF. The CDR3 nucleotides are TGTGCCAGCAGCCGTATAGCGGGGTCCTGGGAGACCCAGTACTTC.

The chain is built from TRBV20-1 and TRBJ1-2; tentatively, D is TRBD1 (5 bases). The CDR3 is 13 residues long. Trimming pared 0 bases from V and 6 bases from J, leaving 11 bases between. Germline loops: CDR1 DFQATT, CDR2 SNEGSKA (reference sequence). CDR3 sequence: CSAREGGKDGYTF. In DNA form, the CDR3 reads TGCAGTGCTAGAGAGGGGGGGAAGGATGGCTACACCTTC.

V usage is TRBV5-4 and J usage is TRBJ2-2; 7 bases are shared with TRBD2. The germline gives CDR1 SGHNT, CDR2 YYREEE (reference sequence). Trimming at V came to 3 bases and at J to 6 bases, leaving 8 bases not matched to a gene. The CDR3 spans 15 residues. The CDR3 region is CASSSQGRVPGELFF. In DNA, the CDR3 is TGTGCCAGCAGCTCCCAAGGGAGGGTCCCCGGGGAGCTGTTTTTT. The full variable domain, with the rest looked up from reference TRBV5-4 and TRBJ2-2, is ETGVTQSPTHLIKTRGQQVTLRCSSQSGHNTVSWYQQALGQGPQFIFQYYREEENGRGNFPPRFSGLQFPNYSSELNVNALELDDSALYLCASSSQGRVPGELFFGEGSRLTVL.

This chain links TRBV20-1 with TRBJ1-1; D call uncertain. The CDR3 extends over 14 amino acids. V was clipped by 1 base and J by 3 bases, with 12 bases between them. Germline V gene lookup returns CDR1 DFQATT and CDR2 SNEGSKA (reference sequence). The DNA of the CDR3 is TGCAGTGCTAGAGGAGGGAGCACGGACACTGAAGCTTTCTTT. Translation: CSARGGSTDTEAFF.

The chain links TRBV20-1 to TRBJ2-1; unclear D gene. With 6 bases removed from V and 0 bases from J, the gap between germline ends came to 15 bases. CDR1 and CDR2 from the germline V gene are DFQATT and SNEGSKA (reference sequence). There are 15 residues in the CDR3. In DNA, the CDR3 is TGCAGTGCCCTCTTTGGTGGGAACTCCTACAATGAGCAGTTCTTC. This gives the protein CSALFGGNSYNEQFF.

Notes on this clonotype: Germline is not matched at one junction end, which may reflect a read error. The rearrangement uses TRBV5-1 and TRBJ1-3; D is ambiguous. The CDR3 is 13 residues long. CDR1 is SGHRS, CDR2 YFSETQ, per germline. For the CDR3, the DNA is TGTGCCAGCAGCTTAGGATCTGGAAACACCATATATTTT. It encodes CASSLGSGNTIYF.